This TCR beta chain was profiled in a study of T cell responses to AZD1222 COVID-19 vaccine. General study points: White British donors predominated, females outnumbered males, and clonal diversity was possibly underestimated. Variant regions that are unmutated are reportedly the target of nearly half of spike-specific TCRs. Recipients of two AZD1222 doses showed rising Spike-specific TCR breadth and depth.

As concerns this clone: The antigen remains unidentified.

This CDR3 spans 14 amino acids. Germline loops: CDR1 MGHDK, CDR2 SYGVNS. Trimming cost V 6 bases and J 0 bases, with 10 bases left between them. Only in-frame clones appear in the TCRdb table, and some are missing; sequencing was by immunoSEQ multiplex PCR. Of more than 95,000 clones listed, roughly nine tenths are singletons. The V call is TRBV25-1, the J call TRBJ2-3, with D possibly matching TRBD1 (5 bases). This receptor was obtained from an adult in good health. The sequencing here drew on peripheral blood, taken on day 0 of AZD1222 vaccination. CDR3 sequence: CASSPTDSTDTQYF. The CDR3 bases are TGTGCCAGCAGCCCGACAGATAGCACAGATACGCAGTATTTT.